This is a list of T cell receptor beta chains from one sample in a study of blood T cell repertoires in COVID-19. This table comes from immunoSEQ multiplex PCR, and its TCRdb copy is limited to in-frame clones, with some not included. The sample comprises just over 200,000 clones, around 80% of which are singletons, and 4.5% to 7% rests with the top ten. Sequencing was carried out using peripheral blood. These receptors originate from a woman aged 70 to 79 with acute or convalescent COVID-19. Each CDR3 is given with its conserved first and last residue. A D gene is named only where the DNA matches it firmly. Size is stated for part of the rows, as once, few or many counts, or as a class when the clone is expanded.

>TRBJ1-3|15|NA|NA|TRBV19
TGTGCCAGTTCAGAAACAGGGAGCTCTGGAAACACCATATATTTT
CASSETGSSGNTIYF
>TRBJ2-2|15|NA|NA|TRBV6-1
TGTGCCAGCAGTGAACGCGGGTACCGGCCCGGGGAGCTGTTTTTT
CASSERGYRPGELFF
>TRBJ2-7|14|NA|NA|TRBV20-1
TGCAGTGCTAGTGAAAGCGGGTACTCCTACGAGCAGTACTTC
CSASESGYSYEQYF
>TRBJ2-7|15|TRBD1|NA|TRBV30
TGTGCCTGGAGTGCCGGGACAGGGGTTCCCTACGAGCAGTACTTC
CAWSAGTGVPYEQYF
>TRBJ1-4|15|NA|few|TRBV27
TGTGCCAGCAGCCCGATTTTGGCCGCGGGTGAAAAACTGTTTTTT
CASSPILAAGEKLFF
>TRBJ1-6|15|NA|NA|TRBV4-2
TGTGCCAGCAGCCAAGGGACAGCCAGCGATTCACCCCTCCACTTT
CASSQGTASDSPLHF
>TRBJ2-1|14|TRBD2|NA|TRBV5-1
TGCGCCAGCAGCTTGACTAGCGAGCTCAATGAGCAGTTCTTC
CASSLTSELNEQFF
>TRBJ2-7|15|NA|NA|TRBV7-2
TGTGCCAGCAGCTTAGCTAGCGGAACAGTAGGGAAGCAGTACTTC
CASSLASGTVGKQYF
>TRBJ1-2|15|TRBD1|NA|TRBV28
TGTGCCAGCAGTGATACCAGCAGGGGGGACTATGGCTACACCTTC
CASSDTSRGDYGYTF
>TRBJ2-7|16|TRBD2|NA|TRBV18
TGTGCCAGCTCACCACCGGGGGGGAGGATGCCCTACGAGCAGTACTTC
CASSPPGGRMPYEQYF
>TRBJ1-3|16|TRBD1|NA|TRBV18
TGTGCCAGCTCACAATCGGACAGGGCTACTGGAAACACCATATATTTT
CASSQSDRATGNTIYF
>TRBJ2-1|15|NA|NA|TRBV11-3
TGTGCCAGCAGCTTAGGGCCCGGGACCTACAATGAGCAGTTCTTC
CASSLGPGTYNEQFF
>TRBJ1-3|12|NA|NA|TRBV24-1
TGTGCCACTAGAGACACTGGAAACACCATATATTTT
CATRDTGNTIYF
>TRBJ1-2|13|NA|NA|TRBV12-3/TRBV12-4
TGTGCCAGCAGTTTAGCGCTATTTTTGGGCTACACCTTC
CASSLALFLGYTF
>TRBJ2-7|12|NA|NA|TRBV30
TGTGCCTGGAGTGACAAGGGGCACGAGCAGTACTTC
CAWSDKGHEQYF
>TRBJ1-4|17|NA|NA|TRBV11-2
TGTGCCAGCAGCTTAGGAGGCCAGGGAAGCAGTAATGAAAAACTGTTTTTT
CASSLGGQGSSNEKLFF
>TRBJ2-2|18|TRBD2|NA|TRBV30
TGTGCCTGGAGTGTCCCTTTGACTAGCGGGAGAAAGCCCGGGGAGCTGTTTTTT
CAWSVPLTSGRKPGELFF
>TRBJ1-4|18|NA|NA|TRBV15
TGTGCCACCAGCAGAGATCGAGGGGGGGACCGGAAGAGGGAAAAACTGTTTTTT
CATSRDRGGDRKREKLFF
>TRBJ2-6|17|TRBD1|NA|TRBV5-1
TGCGCCAGCAGCCCGACGACAGGGAGCTCTGGGGCCAACGTCCTGACTTTC
CASSPTTGSSGANVLTF
>TRBJ1-3|15|NA|NA|TRBV7-9
TGTGCCAGCAGCTCGTCCTGGCTCTCTGGAAACACCATATATTTT
CASSSSWLSGNTIYF
>TRBJ1-4|14|TRBD1|NA|TRBV5-1
TGCGCCAGCAGCCCGACAGGGTGGGGGGAAAAACTGTTTTTT
CASSPTGWGEKLFF
>TRBJ2-7|15|NA|few|TRBV9
TGTGCCAGCAGCGTAGGAGGAGGAAATTCCTACGAGCAGTACTTC
CASSVGGGNSYEQYF
>TRBJ2-2|18|NA|NA|TRBV9
TGTGCCAGCAGCGTAGCTCCAGGGGCGCGGGTATACACCGGGGAGCTGTTTTTT
CASSVAPGARVYTGELFF
>TRBJ1-4|12|NA|NA|TRBV19
TGTGCCAGTAGTATGGCGGGTGAAAAACTGTTTTTT
CASSMAGEKLFF
>TRBJ2-7|12|NA|once|TRBV27
TGTGCCAGCAGTCTGACAGGATCCGAGCAGTACTTC
CASSLTGSEQYF
>TRBJ2-7|16|TRBD2|NA|TRBV28
TGTGCCAGCCGTATAGCGGGAGACTCCGGTTCCTACGAGCAGTACTTC
CASRIAGDSGSYEQYF
>TRBJ2-7|14|TRBD1|NA|TRBV6-5
TGTGCCAGCAGTTATATGGGACAGCCCTACGAGCAGTACTTC
CASSYMGQPYEQYF
>TRBJ2-5|13|NA|NA|TRBV7-6
TGTGCCAGCAGCCCTGCGGGACAAGAGACCCAGTACTTC
CASSPAGQETQYF
>TRBJ2-5|14|TRBD2|NA|TRBV27
TGTGCCAGCAGGGGGCTAGCGGGGCAAGAGACCCAGTACTTC
CASRGLAGQETQYF
>TRBJ2-3|12|NA|NA|TRBV19
TGTGCCAGTAGTATAGATCAACACGGGGAGTATTTT
CASSIDQHGEYF
>TRBJ1-1|14|NA|NA|TRBV18
TGTGCCAGCTCACCACGCGGGGGGAACCCTGAAGCTTTCTTT
CASSPRGGNPEAFF
>TRBJ2-7|15|TRBD1|NA|TRBV18
TGTGCCAGCTCACCGGGGACAGGGAGCCCCTACGAGCAGTACTTC
CASSPGTGSPYEQYF
>TRBJ2-5|16|TRBD2|NA|TRBV28
TGTGCCAGCGGTGGGGCGGGAGGGTTTGTTGTCGAGACCCAGTACTTC
CASGGAGGFVVETQYF
>TRBJ2-2|11|NA|NA|TRBV2
TGTGCCAGCAGCACAAAGGGGGAGCTGTTTTTT
CASSTKGELFF
>TRBJ1-5|15|NA|NA|TRBV7-8
TGTGCCAGCAGCTACCGACAGTATAGCAATCAGCCCCAGCATTTT
CASSYRQYSNQPQHF
>TRBJ2-3|15|NA|NA|TRBV5-5
TGTGCCAGCAGCTTGGTGGGAGTTTCCACAGATACGCAGTATTTT
CASSLVGVSTDTQYF
>TRBJ2-7|14|TRBD2|NA|TRBV6-5
TGTGCCAGCAAGACGACTAGCGGGAGTTACGAGCAGTACTTC
CASKTTSGSYEQYF
>TRBJ2-7|16|TRBD2|NA|TRBV14
TGTGCCCGCACCCACCGACTAGCGGGAATATCCTACGAGCAGTACTTC
CARTHRLAGISYEQYF
>TRBJ2-1|15|TRBD1|NA|TRBV4-1
TGCGCCAGCAGCTTCGGACAGGGAGGTAACAATGAGCAGTTCTTC
CASSFGQGGNNEQFF
>TRBJ2-5|21|TRBD2|NA|TRBV2
TGTGCCAGCACCCTGGGGGGACTTTCCGGGACTAGCGGGAGGGCCGGAGAGACCCAGTACTTC
CASTLGGLSGTSGRAGETQYF
>TRBJ1-6|16|TRBD1|NA|TRBV11-1
TGTGCCAGCAGCCCCCGGGACAGGGCGTATAATTCACCCCTCCACTTT
CASSPRDRAYNSPLHF
>TRBJ1-2|17|TRBD1|few|TRBV11-2
TGTGCCAGCAGCTTACTCGGGACAGACGTAATCCGTCATGGCTACACCTTC
CASSLLGTDVIRHGYTF
>TRBJ1-4|15|TRBD1|NA|TRBV24-1
TGTGCCACCAGTGATTCGACAGGGGCGGGGGAAAAACTGTTTTTT
CATSDSTGAGEKLFF
>TRBJ2-3|14|NA|NA|TRBV7-9
TGTGCCAGCAGCCCCATGGGAGGCACAGATACGCAGTATTTT
CASSPMGGTDTQYF
>TRBJ2-3|14|NA|NA|TRBV9
TGTGCCAGCAGCGCCGACGGGGGAACAGATACGCAGTATTTT
CASSADGGTDTQYF
>TRBJ2-2|16|NA|once|TRBV25-1
TGTGCCAGCAGTGAAGGTGGAGGCTCGTGGGACGGGGAGCTGTTTTTT
CASSEGGGSWDGELFF
>TRBJ1-2|14|NA|NA|TRBV11-2
TGTGCCAGCAGCCCCGGGACTGAAAACTATGGCTACACCTTC
CASSPGTENYGYTF
>TRBJ2-3|12|NA|NA|TRBV28
TGTGCCACAACAGGGATGGGAGATACGCAGTATTTT
CATTGMGDTQYF
>TRBJ1-2|16|NA|once|TRBV6-5
TGTGCCAGCAGTTATGCCCAAACGGGGAAATTCTATGGCTACACCTTC
CASSYAQTGKFYGYTF
>TRBJ2-1|18|TRBD2|NA|TRBV24-1
TGTGCCACCAGTGATCGGGGGTCAGCGGGAGGGCCAGACAATGAGCAGTTCTTC
CATSDRGSAGGPDNEQFF
>TRBJ2-5|15|NA|NA|TRBV14
TGTGCCAGCAGCCTTCGACAGGGAGGAGATGAGACCCAGTACTTC
CASSLRQGGDETQYF
>TRBJ2-3|15|TRBD1|NA|TRBV7-9
TGTGCCAGCAGTCCACAGGGGATTGGGGCAGATACGCAGTATTTT
CASSPQGIGADTQYF
>TRBJ1-1|16|TRBD1|NA|TRBV19
TGTGCCAGTAGTACGGGGACAGGGGGGCTCAACACTGAAGCTTTCTTT
CASSTGTGGLNTEAFF
>TRBJ1-6|12|NA|NA|TRBV27
TGTGCCAGCAGACGTACTGGTTCACCCCTCCACTTT
CASRRTGSPLHF
>TRBJ2-7|12|NA|few|TRBV5-8
TGTGCCAGCAGGGGCAGGATCTACGAGCAGTACTTC
CASRGRIYEQYF
>TRBJ1-5|13|TRBD1|many|TRBV12-5
TGTGCTAGTGCCTGGGACAGGGGTCAGCCCCAGCATTTT
CASAWDRGQPQHF
>TRBJ2-3|15|NA|NA|TRBV10-3
TGTGCCATCAGTGACCCGCCATTAGCTTCAGATACGCAGTATTTT
CAISDPPLASDTQYF
>TRBJ1-1|14|TRBD1|NA|TRBV30
TGTGCCTGGATGACCGGGACAGGTGTCACTGAAGCTTTCTTT
CAWMTGTGVTEAFF
>TRBJ2-1|13|NA|NA|TRBV6-5
TGTGCCAGCAGTTCACAGGGCCGGGATGAGCAGTTCTTC
CASSSQGRDEQFF